This TCR beta chain came from a study of cytomegalovirus exposure and HLA in healthy donors. Study findings and constraints: In a later analysis, V- and J-gene trimming of beta chains associated with a DCLRE1C missense variant, replicated independently. The number of N-insertions in an Asian-associated ancestry cluster was reportedly below the approximately 700-donor mean in a later analysis. Reports credit the classifier with highly specific, highly sensitive diagnosis of cytomegalovirus status. Several V segments, TRBV6-2 and TRBV6-3 among them, could not be told apart and were dropped.

The PCR used 60 Vbeta and 13 Jbeta primers. Assay used: immunoSEQ multiplex PCR; TCRdb lists only in-frame clones, some missing. The sample has 160,000 or so clones; 75% to 85% are singletons. Germline CDR1 SGHNT, CDR2 YENEEA. V was clipped by 5 bases and J by 8 bases, with 10 bases between them. The length of the CDR3 is 12 residues. Details on this clone: What it binds is unknown.

The sequencing sample was made of PBMCs. The chain is built from TRBV11-3 and TRBJ2-1, with D hard to call. The receptor comes from a man aged 45 to 65 in good health and CMV-seropositive. The CDR3, as DNA: TGTGCCAGCAGCACATCCTCAGATGAGCAGTTCTTC. This translates into CASSTSSDEQFF.